This T cell receptor beta chain was obtained from a study of cytotoxic CD8 clonotypes in ibrutinib-treated CLL. Overall study results and limits: Clonality (at baseline) was higher than in age-matched healthy donors and tracked circulating CD8+ T-cell counts. Clonality rose at ibrutinib response, held steady in sustained remission, and fell toward baseline at progression. Investigators sampled sustained-remission and progressing patients at differing times. The clonality rise at ibrutinib response reflected private clonotype expansion.

CDR1 and CDR2 from the germline V gene are GTSNPN and SVGIG (reference sequence). The V end was cut by 1 base, the J end by 9 bases, with 16 bases between. CDR3 length equals 15 residues. Notes on this clone: Its matching antigen is unknown.

The data were produced by immunoSEQ multiplex PCR, yet TCRdb's version contains in-frame clones alone and is incomplete. Of 150,000 or so clones in the sample, about 72% were seen once. The material was PBMCs, obtained after 12 months of ibrutinib treatment. V usage is TRBV30 and J usage is TRBJ1-6; D is possibly TRBD1 (5 bases). The sequence came from a human donor with chronic lymphocytic leukemia. The DNA of the CDR3 is TGTGCCTGGAGTGAGGAGGGGTTCTTCGGTTCACCCCTCCACTTT. It translates to CAWSEEGFFGSPLHF.